The rows below give T cell receptor beta chains drawn from one sample of a study of blood T cell repertoires in COVID-19. Sequenced by immunoSEQ multiplex PCR; TCRdb stores in-frame clones only, minus some. The sample lists approximately 150,000 clones; approximately 87% were seen once. The sequencing sample was made of peripheral blood. The source is a woman in her forties or fifties with active or convalescent COVID-19. Both conserved end residues are part of each CDR3. The D gene is left open where the match is weak. Not all rows give a size; the values are once, few, many and, for expanded clones, a class.

v_gene: TRBV19; j_gene: TRBJ2-7; abundance: -; d_gene: TRBD1; CDR3nt: TGTGCCAGTAAAAGAACAGGGGAGAACGAGCAGTACTTC; CDR3aa: CASKRTGENEQYF
v_gene: TRBV30; j_gene: TRBJ2-7; abundance: -; d_gene: TRBD1; CDR3nt: TGTGCCTGGAGGCGACAGGGGAATTCCTACGAGCAGTACTTC; CDR3aa: CAWRRQGNSYEQYF
v_gene: TRBV27; j_gene: TRBJ1-1; abundance: -; d_gene: TRBD1; CDR3nt: TGTGCCAGCAGTTTCGTCAGGGGGGCCACTGAAGCTTTCTTT; CDR3aa: CASSFVRGATEAFF
v_gene: TRBV9; j_gene: TRBJ1-4; abundance: -; d_gene: -; CDR3nt: TGTGCCAGCAGCCCACGTGGGGGGTATAATGAAAAACTGTTTTTT; CDR3aa: CASSPRGGYNEKLFF
v_gene: TRBV19; j_gene: TRBJ1-6; abundance: -; d_gene: TRBD1; CDR3nt: TGTGCCAGTAGTACCGGGACAGGAGCTCGTTATAATTCACCCCTCCACTTT; CDR3aa: CASSTGTGARYNSPLHF
v_gene: TRBV10-3; j_gene: TRBJ2-7; abundance: -; d_gene: TRBD1; CDR3nt: TGTGCCATCTCTCCGGGACAGGGCGACGAGCAGTACTTC; CDR3aa: CAISPGQGDEQYF
v_gene: TRBV7-9; j_gene: TRBJ2-5; abundance: -; d_gene: TRBD2; CDR3nt: TGTGCCAGCAGCTCGGCGGGGGGCGGGGAGACCCAGTACTTC; CDR3aa: CASSSAGGGETQYF
v_gene: TRBV19; j_gene: TRBJ1-2; abundance: -; d_gene: -; CDR3nt: TGTGCCAGTAGCTCTTCGGACAGCCTATACTATGGCTACACCTTC; CDR3aa: CASSSSDSLYYGYTF
v_gene: TRBV12-5; j_gene: TRBJ1-2; abundance: -; d_gene: TRBD1; CDR3nt: TGTGCTAGTGGTCGGACAGGGGACTATGGCTACACCTTC; CDR3aa: CASGRTGDYGYTF
v_gene: TRBV20-1; j_gene: TRBJ1-2; abundance: -; d_gene: -; CDR3nt: TGCAGTGCTAGAGACGGCTATGGCTACACCTTC; CDR3aa: CSARDGYGYTF
v_gene: TRBV7-2; j_gene: TRBJ2-7; abundance: -; d_gene: TRBD1; CDR3nt: TGTGCCAGCAGCGCCGCCGGGACAGGGCTCTACGAGCAGTACTTC; CDR3aa: CASSAAGTGLYEQYF
v_gene: TRBV10-2; j_gene: TRBJ1-5; abundance: -; d_gene: -; CDR3nt: TGCGCCAGCAGTGGGGGGGACAATCAGCCCCAGCATTTT; CDR3aa: CASSGGDNQPQHF
v_gene: TRBV6-5; j_gene: TRBJ2-7; abundance: -; d_gene: -; CDR3nt: TGTGCCAGCAGTTACTCCCGGCAGAGGAGCTCCTACGAGCAGTACTTC; CDR3aa: CASSYSRQRSSYEQYF
v_gene: TRBV15; j_gene: TRBJ1-2; abundance: -; d_gene: -; CDR3nt: TGTGCCACCAGCCAAGACACCGCCACTAACTATGGCTACACCTTC; CDR3aa: CATSQDTATNYGYTF
v_gene: TRBV9; j_gene: TRBJ1-2; abundance: -; d_gene: -; CDR3nt: TGTGCCAGCAGCGTAGACAGCTATGGCTACACCTTC; CDR3aa: CASSVDSYGYTF
v_gene: TRBV7-8; j_gene: TRBJ2-1; abundance: -; d_gene: -; CDR3nt: TGTGCCAGCAGCCCACAGGCGTTTGGCAATGAGCAGTTCTTC; CDR3aa: CASSPQAFGNEQFF
v_gene: TRBV19; j_gene: TRBJ1-1; abundance: -; d_gene: -; CDR3nt: TGTGCCAGTTCCGAACAGGGTCTAAAGACTGAAGCTTTCTTT; CDR3aa: CASSEQGLKTEAFF
v_gene: TRBV3-1/TRBV3-2; j_gene: TRBJ2-5; abundance: -; d_gene: TRBD2; CDR3nt: TGTGCCAGCAGCCCGGGGACTAGCCTAGAGACCCAGTACTTC; CDR3aa: CASSPGTSLETQYF
v_gene: TRBV19; j_gene: TRBJ2-1; abundance: -; d_gene: TRBD2; CDR3nt: TGTGCCAGTAGAAACGTAGCGGGAGGACTCAATGAGCAGTTCTTC; CDR3aa: CASRNVAGGLNEQFF
v_gene: TRBV4-2; j_gene: TRBJ1-1; abundance: -; d_gene: -; CDR3nt: TGTGCCAGCAGCCAAGAGGGGGCAAGGGTACGAACTGAAGCTTTCTTT; CDR3aa: CASSQEGARVRTEAFF
v_gene: TRBV18; j_gene: TRBJ2-3; abundance: -; d_gene: -; CDR3nt: TGTGCCAGCTCACCGGGGGCTTCTAGCACAGATACGCAGTATTTT; CDR3aa: CASSPGASSTDTQYF
v_gene: TRBV5-1; j_gene: TRBJ2-7; abundance: -; d_gene: TRBD1; CDR3nt: TGCGCCAGCAGCACCACCCAGGGGGCGTTGGGTGAGCAGTACTTC; CDR3aa: CASSTTQGALGEQYF
v_gene: TRBV7-9; j_gene: TRBJ1-2; abundance: -; d_gene: TRBD1; CDR3nt: TGTGCCAGCAGCTCGGGACAGGGGGCTCGGGGCTACACCTTC; CDR3aa: CASSSGQGARGYTF
v_gene: TRBV28; j_gene: TRBJ1-6; abundance: few; d_gene: TRBD1; CDR3nt: TGTGCCAGCAGAATATCCCGGGACAGGGTAAATTCACCCCTCCACTTT; CDR3aa: CASRISRDRVNSPLHF
v_gene: TRBV29-1; j_gene: TRBJ1-1; abundance: -; d_gene: -; CDR3nt: TGCAGCGTTCAGAGGCCAATTTCGAACACTGAAGCTTTCTTT; CDR3aa: CSVQRPISNTEAFF
v_gene: TRBV2; j_gene: TRBJ1-6; abundance: -; d_gene: -; CDR3nt: TGTGCCAGCAGGGGCAGGAGGGATTCACCCCTCCACTTT; CDR3aa: CASRGRRDSPLHF
v_gene: TRBV19; j_gene: TRBJ1-1; abundance: few; d_gene: TRBD1; CDR3nt: TGTGCCAGTATCAAAACAGGGGGGACCACTGAAGCTTTCTTT; CDR3aa: CASIKTGGTTEAFF
v_gene: TRBV3-1/TRBV3-2; j_gene: TRBJ1-2; abundance: -; d_gene: TRBD1; CDR3nt: TGTGCCAGCAGCCACGGAGAGGGGGCTGGGGGCTACACCTTC; CDR3aa: CASSHGEGAGGYTF
v_gene: TRBV11-2; j_gene: TRBJ2-7; abundance: few; d_gene: TRBD2; CDR3nt: TGTGCCAGCAGCTTAGTCCTAGCGGGAGGAAAGAGGGGGGAGCAGTACTTC; CDR3aa: CASSLVLAGGKRGEQYF
v_gene: TRBV28; j_gene: TRBJ2-2; abundance: -; d_gene: TRBD2; CDR3nt: TGTGCCAGCAGTTTAAGCGGGAGAAGGACCGGGGAGCTGTTTTTT; CDR3aa: CASSLSGRRTGELFF
v_gene: TRBV7-2; j_gene: TRBJ1-1; abundance: -; d_gene: -; CDR3nt: TGTGCCAGCAGTTGGGGGCGTAACACTGAAGCTTTCTTT; CDR3aa: CASSWGRNTEAFF
v_gene: TRBV4-1; j_gene: TRBJ1-2; abundance: -; d_gene: TRBD1; CDR3nt: TGCGCCAGTCGACAAACCGGGACAGGGAATCAGTATGGCTACACCTTC; CDR3aa: CASRQTGTGNQYGYTF
v_gene: TRBV7-9; j_gene: TRBJ1-4; abundance: -; d_gene: -; CDR3nt: TGTGCCAGCAGCCCCAAGGGGATAAGTCTGAGTGAAAAACTGTTTTTT; CDR3aa: CASSPKGISLSEKLFF
v_gene: TRBV27; j_gene: TRBJ2-1; abundance: -; d_gene: -; CDR3nt: TGTGCCAGCAGTCCCGGGGTCGGATCCTACAATGAGCAGTTCTTC; CDR3aa: CASSPGVGSYNEQFF
v_gene: TRBV11-3; j_gene: TRBJ2-3; abundance: -; d_gene: -; CDR3nt: TGTGCCAGCAGCTTAGTATTCCCAGATACGCAGTATTTT; CDR3aa: CASSLVFPDTQYF
v_gene: TRBV30; j_gene: TRBJ2-3; abundance: -; d_gene: -; CDR3nt: TGTGCCGGAGACGGTACTTACACAGATACGCAGTATTTT; CDR3aa: CAGDGTYTDTQYF
v_gene: TRBV19; j_gene: TRBJ1-3; abundance: -; d_gene: TRBD1; CDR3nt: TGTGCCAGTACTCCAGGGGGCTCTGGAAACACCATATATTTT; CDR3aa: CASTPGGSGNTIYF
v_gene: TRBV10-3; j_gene: TRBJ1-1; abundance: -; d_gene: -; CDR3nt: TGTGCCATCAGTGACAGAAGAACGAACACTGAAGCTTTCTTT; CDR3aa: CAISDRRTNTEAFF
v_gene: TRBV28; j_gene: TRBJ1-6; abundance: -; d_gene: TRBD1; CDR3nt: TGTGCCAGCAGTTCCGGACAGGGAAATAATTCACCCCTCCACTTT; CDR3aa: CASSSGQGNNSPLHF
v_gene: TRBV4-3; j_gene: TRBJ2-2; abundance: -; d_gene: TRBD2; CDR3nt: TGCGCCAGCAGCCGGGGAGGGATTAACACCGGGGAGCTGTTTTTT; CDR3aa: CASSRGGINTGELFF
v_gene: TRBV6-2/TRBV6-3; j_gene: TRBJ2-1; abundance: -; d_gene: -; CDR3nt: TGTGCCAGCACCCCCTTGGGACACTCCTACAATGAGCAGTTCTTC; CDR3aa: CASTPLGHSYNEQFF
v_gene: TRBV10-2; j_gene: TRBJ2-5; abundance: -; d_gene: -; CDR3nt: TGCGCCAGCAGTGCCACCGGTGAAGAGACCCAGTACTTC; CDR3aa: CASSATGEETQYF
v_gene: TRBV9; j_gene: TRBJ2-6; abundance: -; d_gene: -; CDR3nt: TGTGCCAGCAGCGGCAACACCGCTGGGGCCAACGTCCTGACTTTC; CDR3aa: CASSGNTAGANVLTF
v_gene: TRBV5-1; j_gene: TRBJ1-1; abundance: -; d_gene: -; CDR3nt: TGCGCCAGCAGCTTCCTGGACACGAACACTGAAGCTTTCTTT; CDR3aa: CASSFLDTNTEAFF
v_gene: TRBV25-1; j_gene: TRBJ1-2; abundance: -; d_gene: TRBD1; CDR3nt: TGTGCCAGCACTCCGGGACAGGGGAGAGGCTACACCTTC; CDR3aa: CASTPGQGRGYTF
v_gene: TRBV18; j_gene: TRBJ1-1; abundance: -; d_gene: TRBD1; CDR3nt: TGTGCCAGCTCACCCATGGGACAGATAAACACTGAAGCTTTCTTT; CDR3aa: CASSPMGQINTEAFF
v_gene: TRBV9; j_gene: TRBJ1-4; abundance: -; d_gene: -; CDR3nt: TGTGCCAGCAGCGTAGCCGCAACTAATGAAAAACTGTTTTTT; CDR3aa: CASSVAATNEKLFF
v_gene: TRBV7-2; j_gene: TRBJ2-1; abundance: -; d_gene: TRBD2; CDR3nt: TGTGCCAGCAGCTTAGCGCGCGGGAGCGCCTACAATGAGCAGTTCTTC; CDR3aa: CASSLARGSAYNEQFF
v_gene: TRBV3-1/TRBV3-2; j_gene: TRBJ1-1; abundance: -; d_gene: -; CDR3nt: TGTGCCAGCGGAGAGCCTAACACTGAAGCTTTCTTT; CDR3aa: CASGEPNTEAFF